The 9 T cell receptor beta chains presented below share a single source sample, sequenced in a study of radiation and T cells in renal cell carcinoma. Documented time point: blood 2 weeks post-SBRT. Treatment reported: 15 Gy SBRT to primary tumor, nephrectomy 4 weeks later. The assay was immunoSEQ multiplex PCR, and TCRdb's table has in-frame clones only and misses some. Of 160,000 or so clones listed, approximately 86% were seen once; the top ten hold roughly 13%. This specimen was blood, taken from a patient whose treatment included radiotherapy and nephrectomy. These receptors originate from a woman between 50 and 59 years old with renal cell carcinoma.

The chain is built from TRBV7-9 and TRBJ2-1; TRBD2 matches 12 bases. This CDR3 has 19 amino acids. Germline V CDR1 and CDR2: SEHNR, FQNEAQ (reference sequence). Trimming took 0 bases from V and 4 from J; bases not matched to a gene: 10. CDR3 residues: CASSLALRVLAGGYNEQFF. In DNA form, the CDR3 reads TGTGCCAGCAGCTTAGCCCTCCGGGTACTAGCGGGGGGTTACAATGAGCAGTTCTTC.

The CDR3 sequence: CASSTGTSGGLETQYF. The CDR3 nucleotides are TGTGCCAGTAGTACAGGGACTAGCGGGGGATTAGAGACCCAGTACTTC. The rearrangement links TRBV19 to TRBJ2-5; the match to TRBD2 covers 14 bases. This CDR3 contains 16 residues. After removal of 4 bases from V and 4 bases from J, the junction contained 5 bases not matched to a gene. CDR1 and CDR2 from the germline V gene are LNHDA and SQIVND (reference sequence).

This sequence joins TRBV4-1 and TRBJ1-2, with D perhaps TRBD1 (5 bases). Germline V gene data show CDR1 as MGHRA and CDR2 as YSYEKL. The CDR3 has 14 residues. V lost 3 bases, J lost 2 bases, and 10 bases lay in between. The CDR3 DNA reads as TGCGCCAGCAGCCATCGGGACTCGAACTATGGCTACACCTTC. Protein: CASSHRDSNYGYTF.

This sequence joins TRBV6-5 and TRBJ1-2; no definite D call. The CDR3 spans 14 residues. The V gene lost 0 bases and the J gene lost 8 bases, with 13 bases spanning the gap. In germline, CDR1 is MNHEY, CDR2 SVGAGI. The CDR3 nucleotides are TGTGCCAGCAGTTACTCGTGGGGTTCACGAGGCTACACCTTC. Translation: CASSYSWGSRGYTF.

The J gene is TRBJ2-6, the V gene TRBV6-5; D remains ambiguous. Germline CDR1 is MNHEY and CDR2 is SVGAGI. The V end was cut by 6 bases, the J end by 4 bases, with 13 bases between. This CDR3 has 15 residues. The CDR3 reads CASRLTFGGANVLTF. CDR3 nucleotide sequence: TGTGCCAGCAGGTTGACCTTTGGAGGGGCCAACGTCCTGACTTTC.

The chain combines TRBV7-2 with TRBJ2-7; 10 bases are shared with TRBD1. Trimming cost V 0 bases and J 6 bases; bases outside gene matches: 5. This CDR3 is 15 amino acids long. Looked up from germline, CDR1 is SGHTA and CDR2 is FQGNSA. The CDR3 spells CASSLAGTGVLEQYF. CDR3 sequence (DNA): TGTGCCAGCAGCTTAGCGGGGACAGGGGTTCTCGAGCAGTACTTC.

This chain links TRBV9 with TRBJ1-1; D possibly corresponds to TRBD1 (6 bases). CDR3 size: 14 residues. Germline V CDR1 and CDR2: SGDLS, YYNGEE. V was trimmed by 4 bases and J by 4 bases, leaving 14 bases between them. CDR3 nucleotide sequence: TGTGCCAGCAGCTCCACAGGGAGGGCCACTGAAGCTTTCTTT. This encodes CASSSTGRATEAFF.

The V gene is TRBV6-1, the J gene TRBJ1-5, with 7 bases aligning to TRBD1. CDR1 and CDR2 (germline): MNHNS, SASEGT. The CDR3 contains 14 residues. Trimming at V came to 6 bases and at J to 7 bases, leaving 9 bases not matched to a gene. The CDR3 coding sequence is TGTGCCAGCAGAGCCGGGACAGCCGGACAGCCCCAGCATTTT. Translation: CASRAGTAGQPQHF.

V gene TRBV5-1 combines with J gene TRBJ2-1; 9 bases line up with TRBD2. V dropped 2 bases and J dropped 8; count of bases not matched to a gene: 8. Germline CDR1 and CDR2: SGHRS and YFSETQ. The CDR3 totals 15 residues. The DNA for the CDR3 is TGCGCCAGCAGCTTAGCGGGGGGTTTTATGGATGAGCAGTTCTTC. It translates to CASSLAGGFMDEQFF.